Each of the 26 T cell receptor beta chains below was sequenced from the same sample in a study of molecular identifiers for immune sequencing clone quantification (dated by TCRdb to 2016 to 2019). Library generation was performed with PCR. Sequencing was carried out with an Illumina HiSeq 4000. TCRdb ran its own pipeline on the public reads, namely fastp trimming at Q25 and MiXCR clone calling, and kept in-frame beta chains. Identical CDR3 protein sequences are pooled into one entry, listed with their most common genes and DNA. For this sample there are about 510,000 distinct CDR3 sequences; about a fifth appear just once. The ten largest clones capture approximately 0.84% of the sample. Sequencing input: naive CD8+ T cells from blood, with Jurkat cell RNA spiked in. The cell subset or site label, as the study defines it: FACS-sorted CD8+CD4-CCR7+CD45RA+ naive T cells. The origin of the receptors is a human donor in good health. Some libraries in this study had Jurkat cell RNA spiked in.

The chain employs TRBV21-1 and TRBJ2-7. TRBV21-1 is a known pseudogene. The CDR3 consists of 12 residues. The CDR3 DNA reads TGTGCCAGCAGCATAGGGGCCCACGAGCAGTACTTC. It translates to CASSIGAHEQYF.

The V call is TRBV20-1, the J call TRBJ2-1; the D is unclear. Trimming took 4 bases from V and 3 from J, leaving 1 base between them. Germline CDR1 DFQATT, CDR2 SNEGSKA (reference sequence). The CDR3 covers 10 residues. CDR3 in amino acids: CSAIYNEQFF. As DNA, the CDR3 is TGCAGTGCTATCTACAATGAGCAGTTCTTC.

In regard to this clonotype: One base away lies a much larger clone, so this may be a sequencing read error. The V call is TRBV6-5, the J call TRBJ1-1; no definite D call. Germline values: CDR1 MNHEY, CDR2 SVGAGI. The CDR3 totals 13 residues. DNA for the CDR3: TGTGCCGGCAGTCCGCACGGGAACACTGAAGCTTTCTTT. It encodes CAGSPHGNTEAFF.

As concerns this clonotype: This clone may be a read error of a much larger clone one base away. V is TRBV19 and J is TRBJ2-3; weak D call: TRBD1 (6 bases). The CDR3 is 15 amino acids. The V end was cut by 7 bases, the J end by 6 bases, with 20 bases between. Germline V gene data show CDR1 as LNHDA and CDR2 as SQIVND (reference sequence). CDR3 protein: CASKIRDTLLDTQYF. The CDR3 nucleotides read TGTGCCAGTAAAATCCGGGACACTCTTCTTGATACGCAGTATTTT.

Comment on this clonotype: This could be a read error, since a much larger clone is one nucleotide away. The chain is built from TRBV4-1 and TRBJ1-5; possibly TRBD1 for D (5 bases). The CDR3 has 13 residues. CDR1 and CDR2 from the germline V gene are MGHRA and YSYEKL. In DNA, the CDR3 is TGCGCCAGCATCCAATACAGGCTTCAGCCCCAGCATTTT. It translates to CASIQYRLQPQHF.

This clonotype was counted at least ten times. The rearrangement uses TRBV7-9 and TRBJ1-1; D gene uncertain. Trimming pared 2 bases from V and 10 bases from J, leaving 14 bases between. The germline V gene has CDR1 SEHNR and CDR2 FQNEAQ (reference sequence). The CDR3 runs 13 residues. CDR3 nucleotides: TGTGCCAGCAGCTTAATCGACCCCAGCGGAGCTTTCTTT. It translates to CASSLIDPSGAFF.

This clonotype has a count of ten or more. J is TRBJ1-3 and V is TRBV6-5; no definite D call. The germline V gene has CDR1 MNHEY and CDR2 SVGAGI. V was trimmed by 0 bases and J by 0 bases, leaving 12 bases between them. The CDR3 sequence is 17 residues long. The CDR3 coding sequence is TGTGCCAGCAGTTACTCCAATCCGGGGATCTCTGGAAACACCATATATTTT. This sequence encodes CASSYSNPGISGNTIYF.

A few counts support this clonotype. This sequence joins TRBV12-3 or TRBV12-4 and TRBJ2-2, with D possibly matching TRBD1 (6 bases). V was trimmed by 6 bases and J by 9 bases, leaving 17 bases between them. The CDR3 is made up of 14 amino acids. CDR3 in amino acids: CASSLLVRGRELFF. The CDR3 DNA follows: TGTGCCAGCAGCCTACTAGTCAGGGGCCGGGAGCTGTTTTTT.

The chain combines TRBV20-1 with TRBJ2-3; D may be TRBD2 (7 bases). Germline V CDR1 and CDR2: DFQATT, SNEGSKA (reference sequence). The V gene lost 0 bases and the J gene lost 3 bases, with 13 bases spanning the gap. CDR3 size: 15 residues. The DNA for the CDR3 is TGCAGTGCTAGAGATTGGGGGGGCGGGACAGATACGCAGTATTTT. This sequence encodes CSARDWGGGTDTQYF.

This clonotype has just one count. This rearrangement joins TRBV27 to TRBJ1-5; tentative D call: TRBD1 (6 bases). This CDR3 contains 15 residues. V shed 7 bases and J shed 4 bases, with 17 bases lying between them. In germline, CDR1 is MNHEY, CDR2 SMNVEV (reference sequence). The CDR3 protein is CASKWGPGENQPQHF. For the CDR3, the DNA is TGTGCCAGCAAGTGGGGGCCCGGCGAAAATCAGCCCCAGCATTTT.

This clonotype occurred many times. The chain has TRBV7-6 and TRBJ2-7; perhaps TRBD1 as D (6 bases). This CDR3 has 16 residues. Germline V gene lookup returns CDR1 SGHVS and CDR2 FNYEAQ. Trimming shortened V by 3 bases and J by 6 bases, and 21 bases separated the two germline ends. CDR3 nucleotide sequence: TGTGCCAGCAGCTTTGGCCCGGCAGGGGATCGGTCCGAGCAGTACTTC. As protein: CASSFGPAGDRSEQYF.

CDR3 sequence: CASIDRLNTEAFF. The CDR3 DNA reads as TGTGCCAGCATCGACAGATTGAACACTGAAGCTTTCTTT. The chain joins TRBV28 to TRBJ1-1, with D perhaps TRBD1 (5 bases). Germline CDR1 is MDHEN and CDR2 is SYDVKM. The CDR3 contains 13 residues. The V gene lost 7 bases and the J gene lost 0 bases, with 9 bases spanning the gap.

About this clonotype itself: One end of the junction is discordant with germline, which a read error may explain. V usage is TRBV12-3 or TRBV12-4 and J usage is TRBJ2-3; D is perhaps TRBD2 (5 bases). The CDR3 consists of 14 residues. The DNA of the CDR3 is TGTACCAGCAGTTTAGCGCCTGCAACAGATACGCAGTATTTT. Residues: CTSSLAPATDTQYF.

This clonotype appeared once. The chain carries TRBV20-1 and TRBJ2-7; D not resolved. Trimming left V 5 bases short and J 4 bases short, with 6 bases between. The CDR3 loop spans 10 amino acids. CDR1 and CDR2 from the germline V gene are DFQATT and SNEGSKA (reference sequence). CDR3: CSALKYEQYF. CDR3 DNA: TGCAGTGCTCTTAAATACGAGCAGTACTTC.

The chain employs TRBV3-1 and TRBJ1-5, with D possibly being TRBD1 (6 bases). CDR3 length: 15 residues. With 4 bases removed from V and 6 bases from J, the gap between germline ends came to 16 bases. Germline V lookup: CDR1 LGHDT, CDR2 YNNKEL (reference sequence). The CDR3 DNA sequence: TGTGCCAGCAGCCCAGGGTTGGGGGCTGGTCAGCCCCAGCATTTT. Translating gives CASSPGLGAGQPQHF. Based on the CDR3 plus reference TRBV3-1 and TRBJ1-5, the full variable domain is DTAVSQTPKYLVTQMGNDKSIKCEQNLGHDTMYWYKQDSKKFLKIMFSYNNKELIINETVPNRFSPKSPDKAHLNLHINSLELGDSAVYFCASSPGLGAGQPQHFGDGTRLSIL.

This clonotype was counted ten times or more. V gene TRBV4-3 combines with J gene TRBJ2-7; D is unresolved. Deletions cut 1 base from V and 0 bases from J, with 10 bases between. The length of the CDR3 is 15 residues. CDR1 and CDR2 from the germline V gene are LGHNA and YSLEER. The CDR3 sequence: CASSQVGMSSYEQYF. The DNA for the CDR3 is TGCGCCAGCAGCCAAGTAGGTATGAGCTCCTACGAGCAGTACTTC.

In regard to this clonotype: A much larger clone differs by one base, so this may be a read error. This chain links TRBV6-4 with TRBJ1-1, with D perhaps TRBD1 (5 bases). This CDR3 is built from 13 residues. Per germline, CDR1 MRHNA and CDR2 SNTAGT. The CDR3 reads CASSYSWGTEASF. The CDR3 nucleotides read TGTGCCAGCAGCTATAGTTGGGGCACTGAAGCTTCCTTT.

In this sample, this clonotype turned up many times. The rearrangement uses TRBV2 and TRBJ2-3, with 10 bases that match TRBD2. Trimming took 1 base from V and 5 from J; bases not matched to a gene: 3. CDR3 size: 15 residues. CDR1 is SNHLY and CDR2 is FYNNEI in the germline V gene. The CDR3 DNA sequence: TGTGCCAGCAGTGAAGAAGCGGGAGGGTTAGATACGCAGTATTTT. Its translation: CASSEEAGGLDTQYF. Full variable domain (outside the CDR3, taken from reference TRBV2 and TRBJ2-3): EPEVTQTPSHQVTQMGQEVILRCVPISNHLYFYWYRQILGQKVEFLVSFYNNEISEKSEIFDDQFSVERPDGSNFTLKIRSTKLEDSAMYFCASSEEAGGLDTQYFGPGTRLTVL.

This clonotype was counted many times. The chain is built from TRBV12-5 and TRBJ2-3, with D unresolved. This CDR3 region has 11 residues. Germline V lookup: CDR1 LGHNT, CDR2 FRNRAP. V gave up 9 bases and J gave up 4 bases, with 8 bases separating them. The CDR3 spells CARRKADTQYF. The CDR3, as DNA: TGTGCTAGAAGGAAGGCAGATACGCAGTATTTT.

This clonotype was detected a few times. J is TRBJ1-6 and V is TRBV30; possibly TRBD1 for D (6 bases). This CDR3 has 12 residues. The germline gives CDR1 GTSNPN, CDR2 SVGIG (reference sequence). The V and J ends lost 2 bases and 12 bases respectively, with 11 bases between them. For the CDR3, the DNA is TGTGCCTGGAGTAGTGGGGGCCTACCCCTCCACTTT. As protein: CAWSSGGLPLHF.

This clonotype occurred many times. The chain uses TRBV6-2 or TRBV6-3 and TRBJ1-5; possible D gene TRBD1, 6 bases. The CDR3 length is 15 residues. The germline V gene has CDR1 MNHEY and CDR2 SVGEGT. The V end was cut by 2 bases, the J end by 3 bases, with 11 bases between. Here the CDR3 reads CASSYPGQINQPQHF. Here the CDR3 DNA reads TGTGCCAGCAGTTACCCTGGACAGATCAATCAGCCCCAGCATTTT.

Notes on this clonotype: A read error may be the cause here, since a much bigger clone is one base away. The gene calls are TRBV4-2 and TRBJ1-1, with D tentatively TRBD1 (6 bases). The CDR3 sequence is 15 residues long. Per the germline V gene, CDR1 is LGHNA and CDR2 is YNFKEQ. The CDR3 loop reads CACSQGTLMNTEAFF. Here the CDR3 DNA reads TGTGCCTGCAGCCAGGGGACCTTGATGAACACTGAAGCTTTCTTT.

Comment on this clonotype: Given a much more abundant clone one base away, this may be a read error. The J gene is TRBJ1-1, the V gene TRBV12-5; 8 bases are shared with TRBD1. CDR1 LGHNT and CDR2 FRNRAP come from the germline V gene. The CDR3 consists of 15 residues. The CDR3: CASGLAGGADTGAFF. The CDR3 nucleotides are TGTGCTAGTGGTCTAGCAGGGGGCGCGGACACTGGAGCTTTCTTT.

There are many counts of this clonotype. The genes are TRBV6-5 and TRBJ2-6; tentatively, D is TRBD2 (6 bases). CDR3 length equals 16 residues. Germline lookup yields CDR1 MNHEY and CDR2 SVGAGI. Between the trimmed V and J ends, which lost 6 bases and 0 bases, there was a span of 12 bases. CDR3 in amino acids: CASSLAGFSGANVLTF. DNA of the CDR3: TGTGCCAGCAGCCTCGCGGGGTTCTCTGGGGCCAACGTCCTGACTTTC.

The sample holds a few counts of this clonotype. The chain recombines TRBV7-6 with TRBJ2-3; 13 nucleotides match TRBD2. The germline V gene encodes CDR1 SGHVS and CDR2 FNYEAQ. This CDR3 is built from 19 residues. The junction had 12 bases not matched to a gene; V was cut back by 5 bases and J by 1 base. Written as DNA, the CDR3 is TGTGCCAGCAGCCCCCGGACTAGCGGGGGCCATTCACGCACAGATACGCAGTATTTT. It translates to CASSPRTSGGHSRTDTQYF. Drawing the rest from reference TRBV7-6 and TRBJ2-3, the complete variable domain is GAGVSQSPRYKVTKRGQDVALRCDPISGHVSLYWYRQALGQGPEFLTYFNYEAQQDKSGLPNDRFSAERPEGSISTLTIQRTEQRDSAMYRCASSPRTSGGHSRTDTQYFGPGTRLTVL.

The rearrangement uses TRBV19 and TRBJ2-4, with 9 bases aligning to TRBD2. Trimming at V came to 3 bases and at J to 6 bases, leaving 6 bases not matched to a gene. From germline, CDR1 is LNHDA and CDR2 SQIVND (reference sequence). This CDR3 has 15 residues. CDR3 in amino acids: CASSIFGLATNIQYF. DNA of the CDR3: TGTGCCAGTAGTATTTTCGGACTAGCGACAAACATTCAGTACTTC.